This T cell receptor beta chain comes out of a study of PD-1 blockade in classical Hodgkin lymphoma. The repertoire was sequenced with immunoSEQ multiplex PCR; TCRdb's copy has only in-frame clones and lacks some. The sample holds around 99,000 clones, approximately 80% seen once. Germline values: CDR1 KGHSH, CDR2 LQKENI. The CDR3 length is 14 residues. The junction had 5 bases not matched to a gene; V was cut back by 3 bases and J by 4 bases. As for this clone: The antigen is undetermined.

Whole-study findings and limits: When set against healthy donors, newly diagnosed patients were reported to show lower baseline TCR diversity. CD4+ TCR diversity, unlike CD8+, climbed significantly by C4D1.

Every patient had relapsed following autologous stem cell transplantation, and cohorts differed in brentuximab vedotin exposure. Sequencing was performed on peripheral blood mononuclear cells (PBMCs), taken before the second cycle of nivolumab. The chain combines TRBV18 with TRBJ1-2; 7 bases agree with TRBD1. The TCR sequence derives from a human donor with classical Hodgkin lymphoma. In nucleotides, the CDR3 is TGTGCCAGCTCACCCGAGGGGGCGTCCTATGGCTACACCTTC. This codes for CASSPEGASYGYTF. The full variable domain, completed using reference TRBV18 and TRBJ1-2, is NAGVMQNPRHLVRRRGQEARLRCSPMKGHSHVYWYRQLPEEGLKFMVYLQKENIIDESGMPKERFSAEFPKEGPSILRIQQVVRGDSAAYFCASSPEGASYGYTFGSGTRLTVV.